The 30 T cell receptor beta chains presented below share a single source sample, sequenced in a study of shared clonotypes between healthy human individuals. As defined, naive CD8 cells were CD45RO-negative and positively selected for CCR7, with terminally differentiated effector memory CD45RA+ cells excluded. Sequencing used immunoSEQ multiplex PCR; TCRdb keeps in-frame clones, though not all of them. The sample carries 2 million to 2.5 million clones, roughly 91% recorded once. The sequenced sample consisted of naive CD8+ T cells from PBMCs. The source is a man aged 18 to 35 in good health. Some clones in this sample may be carry-over from other donors' samples.

CDR3 in amino acids: CASSYSGTEQFF. The CDR3 DNA sequence: TGTGCCAGCAGTTACTCCGGGACAGAGCAGTTCTTC. This chain connects TRBV6-6 to TRBJ2-1; possible D gene TRBD1, 6 bases. Germline V gene data show CDR1 as MNHNY and CDR2 as SVGAGI (reference sequence). Deletions cut 0 bases from V and 10 bases from J, with 7 bases between. The CDR3 has 12 residues.

The gene calls are TRBV4-3 and TRBJ2-7; 7 bases agree with TRBD2. V shed 3 bases and J 3 bases; nucleotides not matched to a gene: 5. CDR1 is LGHNA and CDR2 is YSLEER in the germline V gene. The CDR3 is made up of 14 amino acids. CDR3 sequence (DNA): TGCGCCAGCAGCCAGTTCACGGGAGGCTACGAGCAGTACTTC. Protein: CASSQFTGGYEQYF.

Remarks on this clone: The sample carries other DNA sequences with the same CDR3. This chain links TRBV5-1 with TRBJ2-3; D unclear. The CDR3 spans 14 residues. Germline values: CDR1 SGHRS, CDR2 YFSETQ. V was pared by 0 bases and J by 0 bases, with 5 bases between. CDR3 protein: CASSLAGSTDTQYF. The CDR3 DNA reads as TGCGCCAGCAGCTTGGCGGGTAGCACAGATACGCAGTATTTT. The variable domain in full, with the rest retrieved from reference TRBV5-1 and TRBJ2-3, is KAGVTQTPRYLIKTRGQQVTLSCSPISGHRSVSWYQQTPGQGLQFLFEYFSETQRNKGNFPGRFSGRQFSNSRSEMNVSTLELGDSALYLCASSLAGSTDTQYFGPGTRLTVL.

The chain is built from TRBV27 and TRBJ1-4; 10 nucleotides align to TRBD1. V dropped 5 bases and J dropped 8; count of bases not matched to a gene: 5. Germline loops: CDR1 MNHEY, CDR2 SMNVEV (reference sequence). The CDR3 is 14 amino acids. This chain's CDR3 is CASSDRGRREKLFF. CDR3 DNA sequence: TGTGCCAGCAGTGACAGGGGGCGCCGGGAAAAACTGTTTTTT.

The J gene is TRBJ2-7, the V gene TRBV27, with unresolved D. Trimming left V 4 bases short and J 5 bases short, with 9 bases between. From germline, CDR1 is MNHEY and CDR2 SMNVEV (reference sequence). The CDR3 is 12 residues long. CDR3 sequence reads: CASSSPPDEQYF. CDR3 DNA: TGTGCCAGCAGTTCCCCCCCGGACGAGCAGTACTTC.

The chain uses TRBV11-1 and TRBJ2-7; D remains ambiguous. With 2 bases removed from V and 2 bases from J, the gap between germline ends came to 10 bases. This CDR3 region has 14 residues. CDR1 is SGHAT, CDR2 FQDESV, per germline (reference sequence). The DNA of the CDR3 is TGTGCCAGCAGCTTACTAGGATCAGCCTACGAGCAGTACTTC. Its protein product is CASSLLGSAYEQYF.

The gene calls are TRBV2 and TRBJ1-3; no reliable D call. This CDR3 has 12 residues. With 8 bases removed from V and 0 bases from J, the gap between germline ends came to 5 bases. Germline values: CDR1 SNHLY, CDR2 FYNNEI. DNA for the CDR3: TGTGCCAGCCTTCACTCTGGAAACACCATATATTTT. Its protein product is CASLHSGNTIYF.

This chain links TRBV28 with TRBJ2-4; D unresolved. Germline V gene sequence: CDR1 MDHEN, CDR2 SYDVKM. The CDR3 spans 16 residues. V lost 3 bases and J lost 0, with 12 bases in between. The CDR3 sequence is CASSFFHSLAKNIQYF. DNA of the CDR3: TGTGCCAGCAGTTTCTTTCACAGTCTAGCCAAAAACATTCAGTACTTC.

The chain has TRBV19 and TRBJ1-2, with 9 positions matching TRBD1. With 0 bases clipped from V and 2 bases from J, the junction kept 10 bases outside the gene matches. This CDR3 comprises 18 residues. CDR1 is LNHDA, CDR2 SQIVND, per germline (reference sequence). CDR3 nucleotide sequence: TGTGCCAGTAGTATAGATTCTTACAGGGGGCGCAGGAACTATGGCTACACCTTC. Translated, it gives CASSIDSYRGRRNYGYTF.

The chain couples TRBV13 to TRBJ2-1, with D perhaps matching TRBD1 or TRBD2 (5 bases each). The CDR3 spans 14 residues. Germline V lookup: CDR1 PRHDT, CDR2 FYEKMQ (reference sequence). Trimming left V 1 base short and J 5 bases short, with 9 bases between. CDR3 amino acids: CASSLERGDNEQFF. The DNA of the CDR3 is TGTGCCAGCAGCTTAGAACGAGGGGACAATGAGCAGTTCTTC. The full variable domain, its missing parts supplied by reference TRBV13 and TRBJ2-1, is AAGVIQSPRHLIKEKRETATLKCYPIPRHDTVYWYQQGPGQDPQFLISFYEKMQSDKGSIPDRFSAQQFSDYHSELNMSSLELGDSALYFCASSLERGDNEQFFGPGTRLTVL.

The chain has TRBV7-6 and TRBJ2-7; the D is unclear. The CDR3 is 18 residues long. Germline assignment: CDR1 SGHVS and CDR2 FNYEAQ. Trimming shortened V by 2 bases and J by 2 bases, and 22 bases separated the two germline ends. CDR3 amino acids: CASSLRSDPLGPPYEQYF. Here the CDR3 DNA reads TGTGCCAGCAGCTTAAGGTCCGATCCTCTCGGCCCCCCCTACGAGCAGTACTTC.

This clone occurred once. The genes are TRBV29-1 and TRBJ2-3; the D gene could be TRBD1 or TRBD2 (5 bases each). The CDR3 runs 15 residues. Germline assignment: CDR1 SQVTM and CDR2 ANQGSEA. With 5 bases removed from V and 0 bases from J, the gap between germline ends came to 15 bases. The DNA of the CDR3 is TGCAGCGTTTTTTTGGGGGAAACTAGCACAGATACGCAGTATTTT. Protein product: CSVFLGETSTDTQYF.

The J gene is TRBJ2-2, the V gene TRBV6-6, with D maybe TRBD2 (6 bases). The CDR3 covers 15 residues. Trimming cost V 4 bases and J 3 bases, with 12 bases left between them. Germline V gene data show CDR1 as MNHNY and CDR2 as SVGAGI (reference sequence). CDR3 in amino acids: CASSSRRGDTGELFF. CDR3 in DNA: TGTGCCAGCAGTTCTCGGCGCGGGGACACCGGGGAGCTGTTTTTT.

CDR3 region: CASSLPGGTQYF. For the CDR3, the DNA is TGTGCCAGCAGCCTACCCGGCGGGACCCAGTACTTC. The rearrangement joins TRBV7-9 to TRBJ2-5, with D uncertain. Germline lookup yields CDR1 SEHNR and CDR2 FQNEAQ (reference sequence). The CDR3 extends over 12 amino acids. Trimming took off 5 bases at V and 7 bases at J, with 11 bases between the two ends.

The rearrangement joins TRBV29-1 to TRBJ2-1; TRBD2 aligns across 8 bases. The CDR3 contains 10 residues. Germline V gene lookup returns CDR1 SQVTM and CDR2 ANQGSEA. Germline trimming cut 4 bases from V and 10 bases from J; bases unmatched to any gene: 0. The CDR3 here is CSVGGREQFF. The DNA of the CDR3 is TGCAGCGTTGGCGGGAGGGAGCAGTTCTTC.

The chain carries TRBV11-2 and TRBJ2-4, with TRBD1 matching 7 bases. The V gene end was trimmed by 5 bases and the J gene end by 3 bases; junction bases not matched to a gene: 10. Germline V gene data show CDR1 as SGHAT and CDR2 as FQNNGV. This CDR3 comprises 16 residues. The CDR3 reads CASSPRQGHYKNIQYF. In nucleotides, the CDR3 is TGTGCCAGCAGCCCACGACAGGGACACTACAAAAACATTCAGTACTTC.

Notes on this clone: Other DNA sequences in this specimen translate into the identical CDR3. CDR3 in DNA: TGTGCCAGCAGTCCCAGACTAGCGGGAGGTTTAGATACGCAGTATTTT. Translation: CASSPRLAGGLDTQYF. This chain connects TRBV27 to TRBJ2-3; TRBD2 matches at 13 bases. The germline gives CDR1 MNHEY, CDR2 SMNVEV (reference sequence). This CDR3 is built from 16 residues. The V gene end was trimmed by 5 bases and the J gene end by 5 bases; junction bases not matched to a gene: 7.

The rearrangement joins TRBV7-8 to TRBJ1-5, with 12 bases lining up with TRBD1. The CDR3 runs 15 residues. CDR1 and CDR2 (germline): SGHVS, FQNEAQ. V lost 6 bases to trimming and J lost 6 bases; unmatched junction nucleotides: 6. The CDR3 DNA is TGTGCCAGCAGGAGGGACAGGGGGCAGGGTCAGCCCCAGCATTTT. Amino acids: CASRRDRGQGQPQHF.

The chain carries TRBV5-8 and TRBJ2-7; tentative D call: TRBD1 (5 bases). Deletions cut 0 bases from V and 2 bases from J, with 9 bases between. The CDR3 extends over 14 amino acids. Germline lookup yields CDR1 SGHTS and CDR2 YDEGEE. As DNA, the CDR3 is TGTGCCAGCAGCTTGGCAAGGGGTACCTACGAGCAGTACTTC. Residues: CASSLARGTYEQYF. Based on the CDR3 plus reference TRBV5-8 and TRBJ2-7, the full variable domain is EAGVTQSPTHLIKTRGQQATLRCSPISGHTSVYWYQQALGLGLQFLLWYDEGEERNRGNFPPRFSGRQFPNYSSELNVNALELEDSALYLCASSLARGTYEQYFGPGTRLTVT.

The CDR3 region is CASSLTGTGVYEQYF. The CDR3 region has the DNA TGTGCCAGCAGTTTGACAGGGACAGGGGTTTACGAGCAGTACTTC. The chain combines TRBV28 with TRBJ2-7; TRBD1 matches 10 bases. Trimming at V came to 3 bases and at J to 4 bases, leaving 6 bases not matched to a gene. In germline, CDR1 is MDHEN, CDR2 SYDVKM. CDR3 length: 15 residues.

The genes are TRBV30 and TRBJ1-5; tentatively, D is TRBD1 (5 bases). Germline V gives CDR1 GTSNPN, CDR2 SVGIG (reference sequence). Trimming shortened V by 2 bases and J by 6 bases, and 17 bases separated the two germline ends. CDR3 length equals 15 residues. In DNA, the CDR3 is TGTGCCTGGAGTCGAGGAGCCGGGCAGGGTCAGCCCCAGCATTTT. Translating gives CAWSRGAGQGQPQHF.

The rearrangement links TRBV13 to TRBJ1-1; D is unresolved. This CDR3 region has 16 residues. V was trimmed by 2 bases and J by 3 bases, leaving 16 bases between them. In germline, CDR1 is PRHDT, CDR2 FYEKMQ (reference sequence). The CDR3 is CASSLPPFGQDTEAFF. The CDR3 bases are TGTGCCAGCAGCTTACCTCCCTTCGGTCAGGACACTGAAGCTTTCTTT.

The gene calls are TRBV5-6 and TRBJ2-2; TRBD1 agrees at 9 bases. Germline CDR1 is SGHDT and CDR2 is YYEEEE. The length of the CDR3 is 15 residues. J lost 5 bases, V lost 4 bases, and 6 bases had no gene match. The CDR3 region is CASSAGTGKTGELFF. In DNA form, the CDR3 reads TGTGCCAGCAGCGCCGGGACAGGGAAAACCGGGGAGCTGTTTTTT.

The chain recombines TRBV13 with TRBJ1-5; perhaps TRBD1 as D (6 bases). Trimming cost V 5 bases and J 4 bases, with 15 bases left between them. This CDR3 spans 15 amino acids. Germline values: CDR1 PRHDT, CDR2 FYEKMQ (reference sequence). DNA of the CDR3: TGTGCCAGCAGCCGTACCCTAGACAGGAATCAGCCCCAGCATTTT. Translation: CASSRTLDRNQPQHF.

This rearrangement joins TRBV5-1 to TRBJ2-7; D possibly matches TRBD1 or TRBD2 (6 bases each). V lost 3 bases to trimming and J lost 0 bases, with 13 bases between them. Germline V gene data show CDR1 as SGHRS and CDR2 as YFSETQ. The CDR3 is made up of 15 amino acids. As DNA, the CDR3 is TGCGCCAGCAGCTGGAGGGGGGCCGGCTCCTACGAGCAGTACTTC. Translation gives CASSWRGAGSYEQYF.

V usage is TRBV7-6 and J usage is TRBJ2-7; D call uncertain. CDR3 length: 14 amino acids. Germline assignment: CDR1 SGHVS and CDR2 FNYEAQ. V was clipped by 0 bases and J by 4 bases, with 10 bases between them. The CDR3 protein is CASSLAHGPYEQYF. CDR3 in DNA: TGTGCCAGCAGCTTAGCGCACGGGCCTTACGAGCAGTACTTC.

The V call is TRBV7-9, the J call TRBJ2-7, with D possibly being TRBD1 (5 bases). The CDR3 sequence is 14 residues long. Germline values: CDR1 SEHNR, CDR2 FQNEAQ (reference sequence). The V end lost 3 bases, the J end lost 2 bases, and 11 bases lay between the germline ends. The chain's CDR3 is CASSFPGRAYEQYF. The CDR3 bases are TGTGCCAGCAGCTTCCCCGGCAGGGCCTACGAGCAGTACTTC. The complete variable domain, with remaining parts taken from reference TRBV7-9 and TRBJ2-7, reads DTGVSQNPRHKITKRGQNVTFRCDPISEHNRLYWYRQTLGQGPEFLTYFQNEAQLEKSRLLSDRFSAERPKGSFSTLEIQRTEQGDSAMYLCASSFPGRAYEQYFGPGTRLTVT.

The sample holds one count of this clone. The chain employs TRBV28 and TRBJ2-1, with 7 positions matching TRBD2. The germline CDR1 and CDR2 sequences are MDHEN and SYDVKM. Germline trimming cut 6 bases from V and 8 bases from J; bases unmatched to any gene: 10. The CDR3 spans 14 residues. This CDR3 reads CASSPLRENDEQFF. The DNA of the CDR3 is TGTGCCAGCAGCCCTTTGCGGGAGAACGATGAGCAGTTCTTC.

V usage is TRBV19 and J usage is TRBJ1-3; D gene ambiguous. V dropped 2 bases and J dropped 4 bases, with 12 bases sitting between them. CDR3 length: 15 residues. Germline V gene sequence: CDR1 LNHDA, CDR2 SQIVND (reference sequence). The chain's CDR3 is CASSIIRTDGNTIYF. The CDR3 DNA is TGTGCCAGTAGTATAATCCGAACTGACGGAAACACCATATATTTT.

This sequence joins TRBV5-1 and TRBJ2-5, with D unclear. V was clipped by 5 bases and J by 3 bases, with 5 bases between them. The CDR3 contains 11 residues. Germline CDR1 SGHRS, CDR2 YFSETQ. The CDR3 DNA follows: TGCGCCAGCAGGGAAGAAGAGACCCAGTACTTC. This gives the protein CASREEETQYF. The whole variable domain, filled in from reference TRBV5-1 and TRBJ2-5, reads KAGVTQTPRYLIKTRGQQVTLSCSPISGHRSVSWYQQTPGQGLQFLFEYFSETQRNKGNFPGRFSGRQFSNSRSEMNVSTLELGDSALYLCASREEETQYFGPGTRLLVL.